A single sample gave rise to the 27 T cell receptor beta chains below, sequenced in a study of blood T cell repertoires in COVID-19. Data came from immunoSEQ multiplex PCR; TCRdb stores just in-frame clones and leaves some out. The sample yields 150,000 to 200,000 clones, nearly 85% seen once. Source material: peripheral blood. The origin of the receptors is a woman in her twenties or thirties with acute or convalescent COVID-19.

This rearrangement joins TRBV29-1 to TRBJ2-7; D is unclear. V was trimmed by 4 bases and J by 3 bases, leaving 7 bases between them. The CDR3 length is 11 residues. The V gene's germline CDR1 is SQVTM and CDR2 ANQGSEA. The DNA of the CDR3 is TGCAGCGTTGCCAGGAACTACGAGCAGTACTTC. This codes for CSVARNYEQYF.

CDR3 protein: CASSLLQGGESGNTIYF. The CDR3 region has the DNA TGTGCCAGCAGCCTCTTGCAAGGCGGAGAATCTGGAAACACCATATATTTT. V gene TRBV4-2 combines with J gene TRBJ1-3; no firm D call. The germline gives CDR1 LGHNA, CDR2 YNFKEQ. V shed 4 bases and J shed 1 base, with 17 bases lying between them. The CDR3 is 17 amino acids.

The chain employs TRBV7-6 and TRBJ1-5; tentatively, D is TRBD1 (5 bases). There are 14 residues in the CDR3. Trimming cost V 5 bases and J 0 bases, with 8 bases left between them. Germline loops: CDR1 SGHVS, CDR2 FNYEAQ. The CDR3 DNA sequence: TGTGCCAGCAGCGGGGCCGGTAGCAATCAGCCCCAGCATTTT. The encoded protein is CASSGAGSNQPQHF.

Concerning this clone itself: A junction boundary mismatches the germline segment, possibly from a read error. The chain recombines TRBV5-1 with TRBJ1-4; 7 positions match TRBD1. Germline V gives CDR1 SGHRS, CDR2 YFSETQ. The length of the CDR3 is 15 residues. The CDR3 here is CAGSPYRGPNEKLFF. In nucleotides, the CDR3 is TGCGCCGGCAGCCCTTACAGGGGACCTAATGAAAAACTGTTTTTT.

The V and J genes are TRBV7-2 and TRBJ1-4, with 10 positions matching TRBD1. J gave up 7 bases and V 5 bases, and 7 bases lay outside the gene matches. This CDR3 region has 15 residues. Per germline, CDR1 SGHTA and CDR2 FQGNSA. CDR3 in amino acids: CASSADRGPGEKLFF. The DNA for the CDR3 is TGTGCCAGCAGCGCTGACAGGGGGCCGGGTGAAAAACTGTTTTTT.

The chain employs TRBV29-1 and TRBJ2-7, with 9 bases identical to TRBD1. Germline values: CDR1 SQVTM, CDR2 ANQGSEA. The CDR3 totals 13 residues. The trim removed 3 bases at V and 5 bases at J, leaving 5 bases unmatched. The CDR3 DNA is TGCAGCGTTGACCTGGGACAGGGAAACGAGCAGTACTTC. This codes for CSVDLGQGNEQYF.

The chain employs TRBV7-2 and TRBJ2-3; 11 nucleotides agree with TRBD2. The CDR3 totals 16 residues. V dropped 5 bases and J dropped 2; count of bases not matched to a gene: 6. From germline, CDR1 is SGHTA and CDR2 FQGNSA. The CDR3 here is CASSLLAGGYTDTQYF. The CDR3 nucleotides are TGTGCCAGCAGCCTCTTAGCGGGGGGGTACACAGATACGCAGTATTTT.

The chain links TRBV6-2 or TRBV6-3 to TRBJ2-3; 10 nucleotides match TRBD2. Looked up from germline, CDR1 is MNHEY and CDR2 is SVGEGT. J lost 2 bases, V lost 5 bases, and 4 bases had no gene match. The CDR3 has 15 residues. CDR3 nucleotides: TGTGCCAGCAGTGACAGCGGGGGGGCCACAGATACGCAGTATTTT. Amino acid sequence: CASSDSGGATDTQYF.

This chain joins TRBV6-1 and TRBJ1-5; D not certain. V gave up 3 bases and J gave up 4 bases, with 10 bases separating them. Looked up from germline, CDR1 is MNHNS and CDR2 is SASEGT. This CDR3 has 14 amino acids. The CDR3 region has the DNA TGTGCCAGCAGTGACCCCCCGGGGAATCAGCCCCAGCATTTT. It yields the protein CASSDPPGNQPQHF.

The count of this clone is one. The V call is TRBV12-3 or TRBV12-4, the J call TRBJ2-5; the D gene is possibly TRBD2 (5 bases). The CDR3 totals 13 residues. Deletions cut 1 base from V and 4 bases from J, with 7 bases between. CDR3 bases: TGTGCCAGCAGTTTAGGGAGCGGAGAGACCCAGTACTTC. It encodes CASSLGSGETQYF.

J is TRBJ1-6 and V is TRBV6-5, with 7 bases matching TRBD1. The germline V gene encodes CDR1 MNHEY and CDR2 SVGAGI. The ends lost 7 bases at V and 6 bases at J; junction bases unmatched: 6. This CDR3 region has 14 residues. DNA of the CDR3: TGTGCCAGCACCTGGGGGACAGTTAATTCACCCCTCCACTTT. This translates into CASTWGTVNSPLHF.

This clone was found once. The V call is TRBV7-2, the J call TRBJ2-7; tentative D call: TRBD1 (7 bases). Trimming left V 5 bases short and J 6 bases short, with 14 bases between. The CDR3 sequence is 13 residues long. Germline lookup yields CDR1 SGHTA and CDR2 FQGNSA. DNA for the CDR3: TGTGCCAGCAGCGTGTACAGGGGAGGCGAGCAGTACTTC. Residues: CASSVYRGGEQYF.

The chain has TRBV2 and TRBJ2-3, with TRBD2 identical over 10 bases. Germline loops: CDR1 SNHLY, CDR2 FYNNEI. CDR3 length: 16 residues. After removal of 1 base from V and 2 bases from J, the junction contained 3 bases not matched to a gene. CDR3 protein: CASSEGLAGFTDTQYF. The CDR3 DNA reads TGTGCCAGCAGTGAAGGACTAGCGGGCTTCACAGATACGCAGTATTTT.

J is TRBJ2-5 and V is TRBV7-9, with D perhaps TRBD2 (5 bases). Germline CDR1 reads SEHNR; CDR2 reads FQNEAQ (reference sequence). The CDR3 has 14 amino acids. Deletions cut 5 bases from V and 5 bases from J, with 15 bases between. In DNA form, the CDR3 reads TGTGCCAGCAGCGGACTTAGTGTGGATGAGACCCAGTACTTC. It codes for CASSGLSVDETQYF.

The V call is TRBV11-2, the J call TRBJ2-5; D not resolved. The germline gives CDR1 SGHAT, CDR2 FQNNGV. Trimming cost V 1 base and J 4 bases, with 10 bases left between them. CDR3 length: 14 amino acids. This CDR3 is CASSLAPGPETQYF. The CDR3, as DNA: TGTGCCAGCAGCTTAGCACCGGGTCCAGAGACCCAGTACTTC. Based on the CDR3 plus reference TRBV11-2 and TRBJ2-5, the full variable domain is EAGVAQSPRYKIIEKRQSVAFWCNPISGHATLYWYQQILGQGPKLLIQFQNNGVVDDSQLPKDRFSAERLKGVDSTLKIQPAKLEDSAVYLCASSLAPGPETQYFGPGTRLLVL.

This clone was counted only a few times. A junction boundary mismatches the germline segment, possibly from a read error. The chain uses TRBV5-6 and TRBJ1-2; D might be TRBD1 (6 bases). Per the germline V gene, CDR1 is SGHDT and CDR2 is YYEEEE. The CDR3 is 12 amino acids. The CDR3 protein is CASSTGGGERFF. The DNA of the CDR3 is TGTGCCAGCAGCACCGGCGGGGGCGAAAGATTCTTC. The full variable domain, in which reference TRBV5-6 and TRBJ1-2 provide the parts outside the CDR3, is DAGVTQSPTHLIKTRGQQVTLRCSPKSGHDTVSWYQQALGQGPQFIFQYYEEEERQRGNFPDRFSGHQFPNYSSELNVNALLLGDSALYLCASSTGGGERFFGSGTRLTVV.

The chain combines TRBV29-1 with TRBJ2-7, with 9 positions matching TRBD1. This CDR3 contains 14 residues. Germline CDR1 SQVTM, CDR2 ANQGSEA. The ends lost 3 bases at V and 7 bases at J; junction bases unmatched: 10. The CDR3 reads CSVDATGGLGEQYF. The CDR3 bases are TGCAGCGTTGATGCGACAGGGGGTCTCGGAGAGCAGTACTTC.

The chain couples TRBV30 to TRBJ1-4; 8 nucleotides align to TRBD1. The CDR3 totals 15 residues. Germline CDR1 GTSNPN, CDR2 SVGIG (reference sequence). J was trimmed by 1 base and V by 2 bases; bases with no gene match: 3. DNA of the CDR3: TGTGCCTGGAGTCAGGGGGCTGTAACTAATGAAAAACTGTTTTTT. Amino acids: CAWSQGAVTNEKLFF.

V gene TRBV7-9 combines with J gene TRBJ1-2; D uncertain. The CDR3 runs to 14 residues. V shed 1 base and J shed 8 bases, with 14 bases lying between them. From germline, CDR1 is SEHNR and CDR2 FQNEAQ (reference sequence). CDR3 in amino acids: CASSLETRGRGYTF. The CDR3 nucleotides read TGTGCCAGCAGCTTAGAGACGCGAGGGCGAGGCTACACCTTC. Full variable domain (outside the CDR3, taken from reference TRBV7-9 and TRBJ1-2): DTGVSQNPRHKITKRGQNVTFRCDPISEHNRLYWYRQTLGQGPEFLTYFQNEAQLEKSRLLSDRFSAERPKGSFSTLEIQRTEQGDSAMYLCASSLETRGRGYTFGSGTRLTVV.

This chain connects TRBV24-1 to TRBJ1-1; D gene uncertain. The germline V and J ends were trimmed by 0 bases and 14 bases, with 12 bases remaining between them. Germline values: CDR1 KGHDR, CDR2 SFDVKD. The CDR3 spans 12 residues. In DNA form, the CDR3 reads TGTGCCACCAGTGATTTGAACGGGTTCTGCTTCTTT. Protein: CATSDLNGFCFF.

DNA for the CDR3: TGTGCCAGCAGAGCACTATCTTCGGGACTCTATAGGGGTGAGCAGTTCTTC. It is translated as CASRALSSGLYRGEQFF. The rearrangement links TRBV27 to TRBJ2-1; maybe TRBD2 (6 bases). CDR1 and CDR2 (germline): MNHEY, SMNVEV (reference sequence). The CDR3 consists of 17 residues. The ends were cut back, 6 bases at V and 9 bases at J, with 27 bases in the middle.

The rearrangement links TRBV30 to TRBJ1-2; no clear D gene. CDR1 is GTSNPN and CDR2 is SVGIG in the germline V gene (reference sequence). With 3 bases removed from V and 7 bases from J, the gap between germline ends came to 15 bases. The CDR3 length is 13 residues. DNA of the CDR3: TGTGCCTGGAGCCCACGCGGCCTAAGTGGCTACACCTTC. Encoded protein: CAWSPRGLSGYTF.

V is TRBV4-2 and J is TRBJ1-1, with 9 bases matching TRBD1. The V and J ends lost 0 bases and 8 bases, in that order; junction bases with no gene match: 10. The germline CDR1 and CDR2 sequences are LGHNA and YNFKEQ. CDR3 length: 16 amino acids. The CDR3 sequence is CASSQDLGQGGGEAFF. As DNA, the CDR3 is TGTGCCAGCAGCCAAGATCTGGGACAGGGCGGGGGGGAAGCTTTCTTT.

There are a few counts of this clone. The V and J genes are TRBV7-9 and TRBJ2-1, with a weak D call TRBD2 (9 bases). V was trimmed by 5 bases and J by 3 bases, leaving 26 bases between them. Germline loops: CDR1 SEHNR, CDR2 FQNEAQ (reference sequence). The CDR3 has 19 residues. CDR3 sequence reads: CASSGQGRGRANHYNEQFF. CDR3 DNA sequence: TGTGCCAGCAGCGGACAGGGCCGCGGGAGGGCCAATCACTACAATGAGCAGTTCTTC.

The J gene is TRBJ1-4, the V gene TRBV28; 7 bases align to TRBD1. The CDR3 runs to 14 residues. From germline, CDR1 is MDHEN and CDR2 SYDVKM. V dropped 3 bases and J dropped 7; count of bases not matched to a gene: 5. DNA for the CDR3: TGTGCCAGCAGTTTCCCGGGACAGCGTGAAAAACTGTTTTTT. Residues: CASSFPGQREKLFF. Complete variable domain (other parts from reference TRBV28 and TRBJ1-4): DVKVTQSSRYLVKRTGEKVFLECVQDMDHENMFWYRQDPGLGLRLIYFSYDVKMKEKGDIPEGYSVSREKKERFSLILESASTNQTSMYLCASSFPGQREKLFFGSGTQLSVL.

The chain combines TRBV10-3 with TRBJ1-2; 8 bases align to TRBD1. Germline lookup yields CDR1 ENHRY and CDR2 SYGVKD. V lost 2 bases, J lost 4 bases, and 6 bases stayed unmatched. The CDR3 totals 15 residues. CDR3 amino acids: CAISEPQGVGYGYTF. CDR3 DNA: TGTGCCATCAGTGAGCCACAGGGGGTCGGCTATGGCTACACCTTC.

V gene TRBV19 combines with J gene TRBJ1-1; D is perhaps TRBD1 (6 bases). Germline CDR1 LNHDA, CDR2 SQIVND (reference sequence). The CDR3 is 14 amino acids. Trimming removed 6 bases at V and 3 bases at J, with 14 bases between. In nucleotides, the CDR3 is TGTGCCAGTAGAGACTACAGGGCGGACACTGAAGCTTTCTTT. It translates to CASRDYRADTEAFF.